The 23 T cell receptor beta chains presented below share a single source sample, sequenced in a study of blood T cells in healthy people across ages (dated by TCRdb to 2014 to 2015). Libraries were built with 5' RACE. The instrument given in TCRdb is Illumina HiSeq 2500. A second PCR of about 7 to 12 cycles was run with a J-beta primer mix and a sample-barcoded 5' primer. TCRdb cleaned the public reads at Q25 with fastp, built clones with MiXCR and kept in-frame beta chains. Under each unique CDR3 protein, matching rows form one entry showing the most common genes and DNA. The sample table records 1,500,000 or so distinct CDR3 sequences; 59% of these occur just once. Together, the top ten hold 5.5% to 8% of the sample. Sequencing was performed on blood. The receptors were sampled from a man between 18 and 29 years old in good health.

The J gene is TRBJ2-3, the V gene TRBV12-3 or TRBV12-4; 7 bases are a match to TRBD2. The CDR3 is made up of 16 amino acids. V lost 4 bases to trimming and J lost 4 bases; unmatched junction nucleotides: 11. The CDR3 nucleotides are TGTGCCAGCAGTTACCCCAGCGGGATTAGCGCAGATACGCAGTATTTT. Encoded protein: CASSYPSGISADTQYF.

DNA for the CDR3: TGTGCCAGCAGCTTACTGGCCCAGGGACAGATAAATTCACCCCTCCACTTT. Translated: CASSLLAQGQINSPLHF. The V gene is TRBV7-2, the J gene TRBJ1-6, with 7 bases matching TRBD1. Germline V gene lookup returns CDR1 SGHTA and CDR2 FQGNSA. This CDR3 has 17 residues. The trim removed 2 bases at V and 7 bases at J, leaving 11 bases unmatched.

This chain joins TRBV6-1 and TRBJ2-5; TRBD2 might be the D (6 bases). V gave up 6 bases and J gave up 1 base, with 21 bases separating them. The CDR3 extends over 17 amino acids. Germline CDR1 and CDR2: MNHNS and SASEGT. In nucleotides, the CDR3 is TGTGCCAGCAGAGAAAACCTCCAGGCGGGGACCCAAGAGACCCAGTACTTC. It translates to CASRENLQAGTQETQYF.

The J gene is TRBJ1-2, the V gene TRBV27; 12 bases agree with TRBD1. This CDR3 region has 18 residues. Germline assignment: CDR1 MNHEY and CDR2 SMNVEV (reference sequence). J gave up 5 bases and V 8 bases, and 18 bases lay outside the gene matches. In DNA form, the CDR3 reads TGTGCCAGCGGAGACCGGGACAGGGGGCCGCCGGCCCTATATGGCTACACCTTC. Its protein product is CASGDRDRGPPALYGYTF.

The rearrangement links TRBV27 to TRBJ2-1; D remains ambiguous. Germline V lookup: CDR1 MNHEY, CDR2 SMNVEV (reference sequence). The CDR3 covers 11 residues. V lost 2 bases to trimming and J lost 10 bases, with 6 bases between them. For the CDR3, the DNA is TGTGCCAGCAGTTTAGCGGAAGAGCAGTTCTTC. It specifies CASSLAEEQFF.

This clonotype was seen more than once but under ten times. The gene calls are TRBV29-1 and TRBJ2-2, with D hard to call. This CDR3 has 15 residues. Deletions cut 4 bases from V and 0 bases from J, with 12 bases between. Germline assignment: CDR1 SQVTM and CDR2 ANQGSEA. The chain's CDR3 is CSVAHARANTGELFF. DNA of the CDR3: TGCAGCGTTGCTCACGCGCGTGCGAACACCGGGGAGCTGTTTTTT.

The chain joins TRBV29-1 to TRBJ1-1, with D possibly being TRBD1 (6 bases). Trimming removed 7 bases from V and 1 base from J, with 16 bases in between. The length of the CDR3 is 14 residues. From germline, CDR1 is SQVTM and CDR2 ANQGSEA. CDR3 amino acids: CSAGFQGSNTEAFF. The DNA for the CDR3 is TGCAGCGCGGGCTTCCAGGGGTCGAACACTGAAGCTTTCTTT. The full variable domain, in which reference TRBV29-1 and TRBJ1-1 provide the parts outside the CDR3, is SAVISQKPSRDICQRGTSLTIQCQVDSQVTMMFWYRQQPGQSLTLIATANQGSEATYESGFVIDKFPISRPNLTFSTLTVSNMSPEDSSIYLCSAGFQGSNTEAFFGQGTRLTVV.

This chain joins TRBV6-2 or TRBV6-3 and TRBJ2-7; 7 positions match TRBD1. The CDR3 runs to 14 residues. V lost 7 bases, J lost 2 bases, and 8 bases stayed unmatched. From germline, CDR1 is MNHEY and CDR2 SVGEGT. The CDR3 bases are TGTGCCAGCATCCAGGACAGGCCAACCTACGAGCAGTACTTC. This sequence encodes CASIQDRPTYEQYF.

V usage is TRBV6-5 and J usage is TRBJ1-1, with D possibly TRBD1 on 5 matching bases. V shed 7 bases and J shed 1 base, with 10 bases lying between them. Per germline, CDR1 MNHEY and CDR2 SVGAGI. There are 13 residues in the CDR3. The CDR3 sequence is CASTAQGNTEAFF. The DNA for the CDR3 is TGTGCCAGCACCGCGCAGGGGAACACTGAAGCTTTCTTT.

This clonotype was picked up one time. A much larger clone differs from this one at a single base, so this may be a read error. The chain employs TRBV29-1 and TRBJ2-1; D perhaps matches TRBD1 (6 bases). This CDR3 has 13 residues. V gave up 6 bases and J gave up 10 bases, with 19 bases separating them. From germline, CDR1 is SQVTM and CDR2 ANQGSEA. The CDR3 nucleotides are TGCAGCGTCGTCCCGGACAGCGCCTACGAGCAGTTCTTC. It is translated as CSVVPDSAYEQFF.

This clonotype turned up a few times. The J gene is TRBJ2-1, the V gene TRBV12-3 or TRBV12-4, with D perhaps given as TRBD1 or TRBD2 (5 bases each). The CDR3 consists of 15 residues. Trimming left V 7 bases short and J 8 bases short, with 21 bases between. CDR3 sequence reads: CASTMGTRLGDEQFF. The DNA of the CDR3 is TGTGCCAGCACCATGGGGACCCGGTTAGGGGATGAGCAGTTCTTC.

There are a few counts of this clonotype. The chain uses TRBV20-1 and TRBJ2-7; possible D gene TRBD2, 5 bases. The length of the CDR3 is 15 residues. Between the trimmed V and J ends, which lost 3 bases and 3 bases, there was a span of 18 bases. Per the germline V gene, CDR1 is DFQATT and CDR2 is SNEGSKA (reference sequence). CDR3 in DNA: TGCAGTGCTAGGGACTCCGAGGCCCCTCTCTACGAGCAGTACTTC. The encoded protein is CSARDSEAPLYEQYF.

The J gene is TRBJ2-2, the V gene TRBV12-3 or TRBV12-4; the D gene could be TRBD1 or TRBD2 (5 bases each). Trimming shortened V by 7 bases and J by 7 bases, and 16 bases separated the two germline ends. The CDR3 covers 14 residues. For the CDR3, the DNA is TGTGCCAGCACTCCCACCGGGGCCGGCGGGGAGCTGTTTTTT. It is translated as CASTPTGAGGELFF.

The V gene is TRBV6-2 or TRBV6-3, the J gene TRBJ2-4; D is perhaps TRBD1 (6 bases). Per the germline V gene, CDR1 is MNHEY and CDR2 is SVGEGT. Deletions cut 7 bases from V and 2 bases from J, with 18 bases between. The CDR3 sequence is 16 residues long. The CDR3 DNA sequence: TGTGCCAGCAAATACGCAGGGGTTGGCTCCAAAAACATTCAGTACTTC. This translates into CASKYAGVGSKNIQYF.

This clonotype was seen once. This chain links TRBV9 with TRBJ2-1; perhaps TRBD2 as D (5 bases). The V gene lost 6 bases and the J gene lost 3 bases, with 13 bases spanning the gap. The CDR3 loop spans 14 amino acids. Germline CDR1 is SGDLS and CDR2 is YYNGEE. CDR3 amino acids: CASTLASSYNEQFF. The DNA for the CDR3 is TGTGCCAGCACTTTAGCGTCTAGCTACAATGAGCAGTTCTTC.

The table lists this clonotype with many counts. The rearrangement uses TRBV6-5 and TRBJ2-7, with 7 positions matching TRBD1. Germline V gene lookup returns CDR1 MNHEY and CDR2 SVGAGI. This CDR3 has 13 residues. The trim removed 2 bases at V and 3 bases at J, leaving 1 base unmatched. The CDR3 sequence is CASSYGDSYEQYF. CDR3 coding DNA: TGTGCCAGCAGTTACGGGGACAGCTACGAGCAGTACTTC.

This clonotype was recorded once. This chain connects TRBV20-1 to TRBJ2-4, with TRBD1 as a possible D gene (6 bases). The end of the DNA is better explained by TRBJ2-5, so the J call may be wrong. Germline CDR1 DFQATT, CDR2 SNEGSKA (reference sequence). The CDR3 is 13 residues long. The CDR3 bases are TGCAGTGCTAGCGGGACAAAGCAAGAGACCCAGTACTTC. Translating it yields CSASGTKQETQYF.

The CDR3 region is CASSLVSVRGKNIQYF. The CDR3 DNA sequence: TGTGCCAGCAGCTTAGTTAGCGTCCGGGGCAAAAACATTCAGTACTTC. The chain employs TRBV7-9 and TRBJ2-4; D possibly corresponds to TRBD2 (5 bases). The length of the CDR3 is 16 residues. Trimming cost V 1 base and J 3 bases, with 13 bases left between them. Germline-derived CDR1 and CDR2 are SEHNR and FQNEAQ (reference sequence).

The chain links TRBV20-1 to TRBJ2-1, with D perhaps matching TRBD1 or TRBD2 (7 bases each). Germline values: CDR1 DFQATT, CDR2 SNEGSKA (reference sequence). V gave up 5 bases and J gave up 3 bases, with 17 bases separating them. The CDR3 contains 15 residues. The CDR3: CSAQSGGGDYNEQFF. CDR3 DNA sequence: TGCAGTGCTCAATCAGGGGGAGGGGACTACAATGAGCAGTTCTTC.

This rearrangement joins TRBV29-1 to TRBJ2-5; D call uncertain. The CDR3 is 12 residues long. Trimming removed 7 bases from V and 5 bases from J, with 14 bases in between. The germline CDR1 and CDR2 sequences are SQVTM and ANQGSEA. The CDR3 bases are TGCAGCGGGTCGGGTCCTCCGGAGACCCAGTACTTC. Protein product: CSGSGPPETQYF.

This clonotype came up a few times. The chain links TRBV2 to TRBJ1-6; D may be TRBD1 (5 bases). The germline V gene has CDR1 SNHLY and CDR2 FYNNEI. The CDR3 covers 13 residues. V dropped 10 bases and J dropped 9 bases, with 16 bases sitting between them. The CDR3: CATGEGSFSPLHF. DNA for the CDR3: TGTGCCACGGGGGAGGGATCTTTTTCACCCCTCCACTTT.

As DNA, the CDR3 is TGCAGTGCTAGGGGGTCCCCTGGGGAGCAGTTCTTC. It yields the protein CSARGSPGEQFF. The J gene is TRBJ2-1, the V gene TRBV20-1, with unresolved D. Germline V gives CDR1 DFQATT, CDR2 SNEGSKA (reference sequence). The CDR3 is made up of 12 amino acids. Deletions cut 3 bases from V and 10 bases from J, with 13 bases between.

The rearrangement uses TRBV20-1 and TRBJ2-1; D uncertain. Germline V CDR1 and CDR2: DFQATT, SNEGSKA (reference sequence). Trimming shortened V by 3 bases and J by 7 bases, and 10 bases separated the two germline ends. CDR3 length: 12 residues. The CDR3 nucleotides read TGCAGTGCTAGCCAAATAGGGAATGAGCAGTTCTTC. This translates into CSASQIGNEQFF.